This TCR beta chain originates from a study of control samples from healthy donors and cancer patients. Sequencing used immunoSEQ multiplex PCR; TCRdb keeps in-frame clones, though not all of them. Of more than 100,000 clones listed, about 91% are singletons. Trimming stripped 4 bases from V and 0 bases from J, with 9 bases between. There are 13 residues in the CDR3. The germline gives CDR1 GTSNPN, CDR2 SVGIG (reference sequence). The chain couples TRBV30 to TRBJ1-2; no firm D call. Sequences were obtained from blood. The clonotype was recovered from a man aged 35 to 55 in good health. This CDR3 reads CAWNPGTNYGYTF. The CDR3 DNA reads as TGTGCCTGGAATCCCGGTACTAACTATGGCTACACCTTC.